This paragraph reports one TCR beta chain. This entry comes from a study of blood T cell repertoires in COVID-19. Overall study context: COVID-19 samples collected from the United States, Italy and Spain covered acute and convalescent phases.

Germline CDR1 and CDR2: SGHRS and YFSETQ. Deletions cut 5 bases from V and 1 base from J, with 9 bases between. The CDR3 runs 13 residues. Original analysis: Counts of nucleated cells, estimated from reference gene primer amplification, were obtained. Repertoires were generated with immunoSEQ multiplex PCR, while TCRdb's copy carries only in-frame clones and drops some. Clonal size and the V and J genes are those of that table, whereas D and trimming came from the DNA. The data contain roughly 100,000 clones, roughly nine tenths of them singletons. What was sequenced was peripheral blood. The clonotype was recovered from a man aged 50 or older in a cohort sampled during active COVID-19. The rearrangement uses TRBV5-1 and TRBJ1-1; no reliable D call. CDR3 sequence (DNA): TGCGCCAGCAGTTGGGGAGCGAACACTGAAGCTTTCTTT. This gives the protein CASSWGANTEAFF.